This is a list of T cell receptor beta chains from one sample in a study of shared clonotypes between healthy human individuals. Sequencing was performed with immunoSEQ multiplex PCR; in TCRdb, only in-frame clones are kept and a portion is missing. The data contain about 450,000 clones, roughly 78% of them singletons. The specimen was PBMCs. These receptors were obtained from a woman between 35 and 50 years old in good health. Some clones in this sample may be carry-over from other donors' samples. The CDR3 runs from the conserved cysteine through the conserved F or W. The D gene is left open where the match is weak. Rows give clone size only sometimes, using once, few, many, or a class for an expanded clone.

j_gene: TRBJ2-7
v_gene: TRBV4-1
d_gene: TRBD1
abundance: -
CDR3nt: TGCGCCAGCAGCCAGGCCGGGACAGTCTACGAGCAGTACTTC
CDR3aa: CASSQAGTVYEQYF

j_gene: TRBJ2-2
v_gene: TRBV11-3
d_gene: -
abundance: -
CDR3nt: TGTGCCAGCAGCCGCCGGGACACCTCCCCTGGGGAGCTGTTTTTT
CDR3aa: CASSRRDTSPGELFF

j_gene: TRBJ2-7
v_gene: TRBV5-6
d_gene: -
abundance: few
CDR3nt: TGTGCCAGCAGCTTGGGACAAGGCTTAACCTACGAGCAGTACTTC
CDR3aa: CASSLGQGLTYEQYF

j_gene: TRBJ1-3
v_gene: TRBV27
d_gene: -
abundance: -
CDR3nt: TGTGCCAGCATCGGAGGAAACACCATATATTTT
CDR3aa: CASIGGNTIYF

j_gene: TRBJ2-1
v_gene: TRBV27
d_gene: -
abundance: -
CDR3nt: TGTGCCAGCAGCCTAGAGCGGCATCGGGATGAGCAGTTCTTC
CDR3aa: CASSLERHRDEQFF

j_gene: TRBJ2-1
v_gene: TRBV11-2
d_gene: TRBD2
abundance: -
CDR3nt: TGTGCCAGCAGCTTCACCGGGGGGGAGGCCTACAATGAGCAGTTCTTC
CDR3aa: CASSFTGGEAYNEQFF

j_gene: TRBJ1-5
v_gene: TRBV5-4
d_gene: TRBD1
abundance: once
CDR3nt: TGTGCCAGCAGCGAAGGACAGGGCTTGGAGCATTTT
CDR3aa: CASSEGQGLEHF

j_gene: TRBJ1-1
v_gene: TRBV6-6
d_gene: TRBD1
abundance: few
CDR3nt: TGTGCCAGCCGGGACAGGGGGCGAGGGAACACTGAAGCTTTCTTT
CDR3aa: CASRDRGRGNTEAFF

j_gene: TRBJ1-5
v_gene: TRBV11-1
d_gene: -
abundance: many
CDR3nt: TGTGCCAGCAGCTTAGGGACAAATCAGCCCCAGCATTTT
CDR3aa: CASSLGTNQPQHF

j_gene: TRBJ2-6
v_gene: TRBV5-1
d_gene: -
abundance: -
CDR3nt: TGCGCCAGCTGTCCAGAGGGGGCCAACGTCCTGACTTTC
CDR3aa: CASCPEGANVLTF

j_gene: TRBJ1-1
v_gene: TRBV4-3
d_gene: -
abundance: -
CDR3nt: TGCGCCAGCAGCCAAGACAGGGTATCGTACACTGAAGCTTTCTTT
CDR3aa: CASSQDRVSYTEAFF

j_gene: TRBJ2-5
v_gene: TRBV30
d_gene: -
abundance: -
CDR3nt: TGTGCCTACCTGGGGCTGGAGATCCAAGAGACCCAGTACTTC
CDR3aa: CAYLGLEIQETQYF

j_gene: TRBJ2-3
v_gene: TRBV5-8
d_gene: -
abundance: -
CDR3nt: TGTGCCAGCAGCCCAACCGGGGGTTGGCGCACAGATACGCAGTATTTT
CDR3aa: CASSPTGGWRTDTQYF

j_gene: TRBJ2-1
v_gene: TRBV5-1
d_gene: TRBD2
abundance: -
CDR3nt: TGCGCCAGCAGAAGTAACCGACTAGCGGGATTAGAGCAGTTCTTC
CDR3aa: CASRSNRLAGLEQFF

j_gene: TRBJ1-5
v_gene: TRBV7-9
d_gene: -
abundance: -
CDR3nt: TGTGCCAGCAGCTTAGGAGCGGGGGGGGATCAGCCCCAGCATTTT
CDR3aa: CASSLGAGGDQPQHF

j_gene: TRBJ2-1
v_gene: TRBV28
d_gene: TRBD1
abundance: -
CDR3nt: TGTGCCAGCAGTTTAGGGCAGGGGGCCTGGAATGAGCAGTTCTTC
CDR3aa: CASSLGQGAWNEQFF

j_gene: TRBJ2-2
v_gene: TRBV9
d_gene: -
abundance: -
CDR3nt: TGTGCCAGCAGCCCTCTCTTCAACACCGGGGAGCTGTTTTTT
CDR3aa: CASSPLFNTGELFF

j_gene: TRBJ2-1
v_gene: TRBV7-8
d_gene: -
abundance: -
CDR3nt: TGTGCCAGCAGCTTAAGGGGACCGGGAAATGAGCAGTTCTTC
CDR3aa: CASSLRGPGNEQFF

j_gene: TRBJ2-6
v_gene: TRBV7-2
d_gene: -
abundance: -
CDR3nt: TGTGCCAGCGGACCTCAACAATCTGGGGCCAACGTCCTGACTTTC
CDR3aa: CASGPQQSGANVLTF

j_gene: TRBJ2-7
v_gene: TRBV10-1
d_gene: -
abundance: -
CDR3nt: TGCGCCAGCAGTGAGTCGCAGAGCGGATCCTACGAGCAGTACTTC
CDR3aa: CASSESQSGSYEQYF

j_gene: TRBJ1-4
v_gene: TRBV4-2
d_gene: -
abundance: -
CDR3nt: TGTGCCAGCAGCCAAGACCCGCTCTCTAATGAAAAACTGTTTTTT
CDR3aa: CASSQDPLSNEKLFF

j_gene: TRBJ1-1
v_gene: TRBV2
d_gene: TRBD1
abundance: -
CDR3nt: TGTGCCAGCGGACAGGGTTATACTGAAGCTTTCTTT
CDR3aa: CASGQGYTEAFF

j_gene: TRBJ1-1
v_gene: TRBV28
d_gene: -
abundance: -
CDR3nt: TGTGCCAGCAGTTCCCCGGCGGACACTGAAGCTTTCTTT
CDR3aa: CASSSPADTEAFF

j_gene: TRBJ2-7
v_gene: TRBV5-1
d_gene: TRBD2
abundance: -
CDR3nt: TGCGCCAGCAGCTCGACCCCCTCTAGCGGGAGTGGCGAGCAGTACTTC
CDR3aa: CASSSTPSSGSGEQYF

j_gene: TRBJ1-5
v_gene: TRBV28
d_gene: -
abundance: -
CDR3nt: TGTGCCAGCAGCACCCAGTGGCAAGGTTCGACCCAGCATTTT
CDR3aa: CASSTQWQGSTQHF

j_gene: TRBJ1-5
v_gene: TRBV4-1
d_gene: -
abundance: -
CDR3nt: TGCGCCAGCAGCTATCTAACAGGGTCCAATCAGCCCCAGCATTTT
CDR3aa: CASSYLTGSNQPQHF

j_gene: TRBJ2-1
v_gene: TRBV19
d_gene: -
abundance: -
CDR3nt: TGTGCCAGTAGTATAGGCGGGGGCGAAAGGCGGGCCAACGCCAATGAGCAGTTCTTC
CDR3aa: CASSIGGGERRANANEQFF

j_gene: TRBJ2-2
v_gene: TRBV4-2
d_gene: -
abundance: -
CDR3nt: TGTGCCAGCAGCCAAGCTTATAGGGCGGTGACGAACACCGGGGAGCTGTTTTTT
CDR3aa: CASSQAYRAVTNTGELFF

j_gene: TRBJ2-2
v_gene: TRBV7-3
d_gene: TRBD2
abundance: -
CDR3nt: TGTGCCAGCAGCTTACACCGCGCGGCTAGCGGGCCGAACACCGGGGAGCTGTTTTTT
CDR3aa: CASSLHRAASGPNTGELFF

j_gene: TRBJ2-1
v_gene: TRBV11-2
d_gene: -
abundance: -
CDR3nt: TGTGCCAGCAGCTTAGGCCTAGCACCCTCCTACAATGAGCAGTTCTTC
CDR3aa: CASSLGLAPSYNEQFF